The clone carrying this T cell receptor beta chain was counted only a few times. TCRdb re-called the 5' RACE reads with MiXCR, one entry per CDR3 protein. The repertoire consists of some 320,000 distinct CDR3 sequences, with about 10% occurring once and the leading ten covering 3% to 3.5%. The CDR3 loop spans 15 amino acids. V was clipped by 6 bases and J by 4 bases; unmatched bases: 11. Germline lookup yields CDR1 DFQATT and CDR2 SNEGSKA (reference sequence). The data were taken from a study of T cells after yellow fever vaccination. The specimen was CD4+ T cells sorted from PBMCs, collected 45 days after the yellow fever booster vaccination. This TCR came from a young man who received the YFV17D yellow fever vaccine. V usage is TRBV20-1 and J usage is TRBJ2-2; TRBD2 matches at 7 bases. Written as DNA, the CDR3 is TGCAGTGCCCCTCGGACGGGGGGTGTCACCGGGGAGCTGTTTTTT. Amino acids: CSAPRTGGVTGELFF.